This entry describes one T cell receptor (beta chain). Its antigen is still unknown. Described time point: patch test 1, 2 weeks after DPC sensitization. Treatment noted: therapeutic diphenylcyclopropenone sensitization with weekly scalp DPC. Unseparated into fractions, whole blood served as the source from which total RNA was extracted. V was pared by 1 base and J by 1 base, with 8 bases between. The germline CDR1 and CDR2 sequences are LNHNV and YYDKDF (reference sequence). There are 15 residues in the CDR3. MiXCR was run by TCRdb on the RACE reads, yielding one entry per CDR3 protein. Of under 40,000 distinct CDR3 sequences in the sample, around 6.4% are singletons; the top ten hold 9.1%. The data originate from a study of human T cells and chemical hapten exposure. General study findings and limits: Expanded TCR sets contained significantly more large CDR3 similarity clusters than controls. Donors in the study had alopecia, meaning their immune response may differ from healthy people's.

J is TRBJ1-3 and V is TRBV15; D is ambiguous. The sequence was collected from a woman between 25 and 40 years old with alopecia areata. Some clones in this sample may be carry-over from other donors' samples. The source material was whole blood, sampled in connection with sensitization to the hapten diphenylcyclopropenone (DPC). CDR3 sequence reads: CATSRGVGSGNTIYF. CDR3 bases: TGTGCCACCAGCAGAGGAGTCGGGTCTGGAAACACCATATATTTT.